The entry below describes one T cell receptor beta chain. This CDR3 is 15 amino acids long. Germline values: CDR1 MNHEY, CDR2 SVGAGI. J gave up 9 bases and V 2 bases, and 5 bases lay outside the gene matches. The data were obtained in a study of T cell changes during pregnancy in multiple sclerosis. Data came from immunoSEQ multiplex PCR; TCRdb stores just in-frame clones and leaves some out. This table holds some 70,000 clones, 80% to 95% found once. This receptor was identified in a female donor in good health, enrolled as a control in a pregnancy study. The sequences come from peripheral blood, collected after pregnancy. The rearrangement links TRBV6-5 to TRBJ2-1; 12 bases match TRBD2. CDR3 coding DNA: TGTGCCAGCAGTTACGGACTAGCGGGACTGGCTGAGCAGTTCTTC. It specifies CASSYGLAGLAEQFF.